This is a list of T cell receptor beta chains from one sample in a study of CD8 T cells in ankylosing spondylitis. Each CDR3 protein is one row after TCRdb ran MiXCR on the 5' RACE reads. The table has hundreds of thousands of distinct CDR3 sequences, roughly a tenth seen once. Sequencing input: blood, either unsorted or a sorted T cell fraction (not recorded which). These receptors came from a male donor with ankylosing spondylitis or in good health (not recorded which). CDR3s include the opening cysteine and the closing phenylalanine or tryptophan. D genes are given only for firm matches. Clone sizes are given selectively: once, few, many, or a class where the clone is expanded.

d_call j_call clone_size v_call cdr3_aa cdr3_nt
NA TRBJ1-1 many TRBV20-1 CSARDADHPGDTEAFF TGCAGTGCTAGGGATGCAGATCACCCAGGGGACACTGAAGCTTTCTTT
NA TRBJ1-1 few TRBV12-3/TRBV12-4 CASSPHSGAEAFF TGTGCCAGCAGTCCTCACAGTGGGGCTGAAGCTTTCTTT
TRBD2 TRBJ2-5 NA TRBV6-4 CARAFSGGVETQYF TGTGCCAGAGCTTTCAGCGGGGGGGTAGAGACCCAGTACTTC
NA TRBJ1-1 NA TRBV6-1 CASNRVGDTEAFF TGTGCCAGCAACAGGGTTGGGGACACTGAAGCTTTCTTT
TRBD1 TRBJ2-3 many TRBV5-1 CASSLGQGPYTDTQYF TGCGCCAGCAGCCTGGGACAGGGGCCGTACACAGATACGCAGTATTTT
NA TRBJ1-3 few TRBV28 CASSLLQGNTIYF TGTGCCAGCAGTTTACTCCAGGGAAACACCATATATTTT
NA TRBJ2-7 many TRBV29-1 CSAGSSSYEQYF TGCAGCGCCGGAAGCAGTTCCTACGAGCAGTACTTC
NA TRBJ1-5 many TRBV12-3/TRBV12-4 CASSLQGFSNQPQHF TGTGCCAGCAGTCTACAGGGTTTTAGCAATCAGCCCCAGCATTTT
TRBD1 TRBJ2-3 once TRBV5-1 CASSLVGQGFTDTQYF TGCGCCAGCAGCTTGGTGGGACAGGGTTTCACAGATACGCAGTATTTT
NA TRBJ2-1 many TRBV29-1 CSAWDSTRGNNEQFF TGCAGCGCTTGGGACTCCACCCGGGGAAACAATGAGCAGTTCTTC
NA TRBJ2-6 many TRBV6-5 CASSSRTGIVSGANVLTF TGTGCCAGCAGTTCCCGAACAGGGATTGTATCTGGGGCCAACGTCCTGACTTTC
TRBD2 TRBJ2-1 NA TRBV7-2 CASSLSSGAHNEQFF TGTGCCAGCAGCTTATCCAGCGGGGCTCACAATGAGCAGTTCTTC
TRBD2 TRBJ2-3 few TRBV2 CASRDGSGGAGTQYF TGTGCCAGCAGGGACGGTAGCGGGGGGGCCGGGACGCAGTATTTT
TRBD2 TRBJ2-5 many TRBV20-1 CSARDPSGVIETQYF TGCAGTGCTAGAGATCCTAGCGGGGTAATAGAGACCCAGTACTTC
NA TRBJ2-5 few TRBV2 CASSEGLRETQYF TGTGCCAGCAGTGAGGGTTTGAGAGAGACCCAGTACTTC
NA TRBJ1-6 many TRBV7-9 CASSLEPGLSYNSPLHF TGTGCCAGCAGCTTAGAACCAGGGCTCTCCTATAATTCACCCCTCCACTTT
NA TRBJ2-1 many TRBV7-2 CAETSPLYNEQFF TGTGCTGAGACTAGTCCCCTCTACAATGAGCAGTTCTTC
TRBD1 TRBJ1-5 many TRBV20-1 CSAPSGQGGNQPQHF TGCAGTGCACCCTCAGGACAGGGAGGGAATCAGCCCCAGCATTTT
TRBD1 TRBJ2-3 NA TRBV7-8 CASSLAEDRVPDTQYF TGTGCCAGCAGCTTAGCCGAGGACAGGGTACCCGATACGCAGTATTTT
NA TRBJ1-5 many TRBV12-3/TRBV12-4 CASSQSGVQNQPQHF TGTGCCAGCAGTCAATCCGGGGTCCAAAATCAGCCCCAGCATTTT
TRBD1 TRBJ2-2 many TRBV5-1 CASSSQGASGELFF TGCGCCAGCAGCTCCCAGGGGGCATCGGGGGAGCTGTTTTTT
TRBD2 TRBJ2-3 many TRBV3-1 CASSQDLASGTDTQYF TGTGCCAGCAGCCAAGATCTGGCTAGCGGTACAGATACGCAGTATTTT
TRBD2 TRBJ2-3 many TRBV27 CASSSDSYRLAEVGRITDTQYF TGTGCCAGCAGTTCGGACTCCTATCGACTAGCGGAGGTGGGCCGGATCACAGATACGCAGTATTTT
NA TRBJ1-1 many TRBV5-5 CASSLPDREAFF TGTGCCAGCAGCTTGCCGGACAGAGAAGCTTTCTTT
NA TRBJ2-7 few TRBV5-5 CASSPPPQGPYSYEQYF TGTGCCAGCAGCCCCCCCCCGCAGGGCCCATACTCCTACGAGCAGTACTTC
NA TRBJ2-3 NA TRBV7-7 CASSPLVGGTDTQYF TGTGCTAGCAGCCCACTGGTAGGGGGCACAGATACGCAGTATTTT
NA TRBJ1-3 NA TRBV24-1 CATTKRDGGNTIYF TGTGCCACCACCAAAAGGGACGGCGGAAACACCATATATTTT
NA TRBJ1-3 NA TRBV7-8 CASSTRPNGNTIYF TGTGCCAGCAGCACGAGGCCCAATGGAAACACCATATATTTT
NA TRBJ1-2 few TRBV5-1 CASSSDVLVGYTF TGCGCCAGCAGCTCGGATGTCTTGGTTGGCTACACCTTC